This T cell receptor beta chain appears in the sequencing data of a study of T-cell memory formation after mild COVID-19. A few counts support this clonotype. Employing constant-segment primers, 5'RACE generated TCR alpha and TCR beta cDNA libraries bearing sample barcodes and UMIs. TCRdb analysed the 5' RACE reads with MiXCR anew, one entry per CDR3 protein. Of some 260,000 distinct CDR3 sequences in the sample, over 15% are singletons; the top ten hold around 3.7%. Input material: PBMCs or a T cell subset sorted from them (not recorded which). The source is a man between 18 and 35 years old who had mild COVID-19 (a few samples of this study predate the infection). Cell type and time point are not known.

CDR3 in DNA: TGTGCCAGCGGACAGGGGGAATATCAGCCCCAGCATTTT. Translating gives CASGQGEYQPQHF. The J gene is TRBJ1-5, the V gene TRBV12-3 or TRBV12-4, with 10 bases identical to TRBD1. V lost 8 bases to trimming and J lost 5 bases; unmatched junction nucleotides: 3. CDR3 length: 13 amino acids.